This is a list of T cell receptor beta chains from one sample in a study of cytomegalovirus exposure and HLA in healthy donors. Profiling relied on immunoSEQ multiplex PCR, and the TCRdb table lists in-frame clones only, not all of them. The data contain more than 150,000 clones, around 80% of them singletons. Material: PBMCs. The receptors originated from a man younger than 35 in good health and CMV-seronegative. The CDR3 runs from the conserved cysteine through the conserved F or W. The D gene is left open where the match is weak. Not all rows give a size; the values are once, few, many and, for expanded clones, a class.

size,V,J,D,CDR3,DNA
NA,TRBV6-5,TRBJ2-7,NA,CASKFRGSSYEQYF,TGTGCCAGCAAGTTTAGGGGGAGCTCCTACGAGCAGTACTTC
NA,TRBV30,TRBJ1-1,NA,CAWSLVKEAFF,TGTGCCTGGAGTCTAGTGAAAGAAGCTTTCTTT
once,TRBV5-1,TRBJ2-7,TRBD2,CASSLTSGRLSYEQYF,TGCGCCAGCAGCTTGACTAGCGGGAGATTGTCCTACGAGCAGTACTTC
once,TRBV11-2,TRBJ2-4,TRBD1,CASSQGAENIQYF,TGTGCCAGCAGCCAGGGGGCCGAAAACATTCAGTACTTC
once,TRBV5-1,TRBJ1-2,NA,CASSLRTGGGYTF,TGCGCCAGCAGCTTGAGAACAGGAGGGGGCTACACCTTC
NA,TRBV27,TRBJ1-5,NA,CASSLGPDDQPQHF,TGTGCCAGCAGCCTAGGCCCAGATGATCAGCCCCAGCATTTT
NA,TRBV27,TRBJ1-1,TRBD1,CASVRGQVRKAFF,TGTGCCAGCGTTCGGGGACAGGTAAGAAAAGCTTTCTTT
NA,TRBV2,TRBJ1-2,NA,CASTLNQDIYGYTF,TGTGCCAGCACCCTAAATCAGGACATCTATGGCTACACCTTC
NA,TRBV9,TRBJ2-3,NA,CASSVDRAADTQYF,TGTGCCAGCAGCGTAGACAGGGCGGCAGATACGCAGTATTTT
NA,TRBV7-3,TRBJ2-1,NA,CASSSGPGGSYNEQFF,TGTGCCAGCAGCTCAGGGCCGGGCGGCAGCTACAATGAGCAGTTCTTC
NA,TRBV19,TRBJ1-5,NA,CASIIRTRQHF,TGTGCCAGTATCATACGGACAAGGCAGCATTTT
NA,TRBV7-8,TRBJ2-7,NA,CASSLGLAGTSYEQYF,TGTGCCAGCAGCTTAGGGCTAGCAGGAACTTCCTACGAGCAGTACTTC
few,TRBV4-3,TRBJ2-7,NA,CASSQWRGGYEQYF,TGCGCCAGCAGCCAATGGAGGGGAGGCTACGAGCAGTACTTC
once,TRBV5-4,TRBJ2-1,NA,CASSLNTGYNEQFF,TGTGCCAGCAGCTTGAACACAGGGTACAATGAGCAGTTCTTC
NA,TRBV2,TRBJ2-3,NA,CASKGWTDTQYF,TGTGCCAGCAAGGGGTGGACAGATACGCAGTATTTT
NA,TRBV5-1,TRBJ2-1,TRBD1,CASSFRGGTAQNEQFF,TGCGCCAGCAGCTTTCGGGGTGGGACAGCCCAAAATGAGCAGTTCTTC
NA,TRBV7-9,TRBJ2-7,NA,CASSLGERAQYF,TGTGCCAGCAGCTTAGGAGAGAGGGCCCAGTACTTC
few,TRBV9,TRBJ2-5,NA,CASSVGWERVETQYF,TGTGCCAGCAGCGTAGGGTGGGAGAGGGTTGAGACCCAGTACTTC
NA,TRBV6-1,TRBJ2-2,NA,CASSEARAGELFF,TGTGCCAGCAGTGAAGCTAGAGCCGGGGAGCTGTTTTTT
NA,TRBV6-7,TRBJ1-2,TRBD1,CASRVRQGNYGYTF,TGTGCCAGCAGGGTTCGACAGGGTAACTATGGCTACACCTTC
NA,TRBV29-1,TRBJ2-1,TRBD1,CSVGRQGVDNEQFF,TGCAGCGTGGGACGACAGGGTGTTGACAATGAGCAGTTCTTC
NA,TRBV4-2,TRBJ2-7,NA,CASSQVVGGSAGGFLIPEQYF,TGTGCCAGCAGCCAAGTCGTCGGCGGGAGTGCAGGGGGCTTTCTTATACCCGAGCAGTACTTC
few,TRBV25-1,TRBJ2-4,TRBD1,CASSETGLDIQYF,TGTGCCAGCAGCGAGACAGGGCTGGACATTCAGTACTTC
once,TRBV6-5,TRBJ1-1,NA,CASSITKNTEAFF,TGTGCCAGCAGCATCACAAAGAACACTGAAGCTTTCTTT
NA,TRBV9,TRBJ2-1,NA,CASSVGASVNEQFF,TGTGCCAGCAGCGTAGGAGCTAGCGTCAATGAGCAGTTCTTC
NA,TRBV7-8,TRBJ1-2,TRBD1,CASSRGQGAGYGYTF,TGTGCCAGCAGTCGTGGGCAGGGGGCTGGTTATGGCTACACCTTC
NA,TRBV18,TRBJ1-2,NA,CASSPAGVGYGYTF,TGTGCCAGCTCACCGGCGGGGGTGGGCTATGGCTACACCTTC
NA,TRBV19,TRBJ2-3,TRBD2,CASSRGSGRIDGGADTQYF,TGTGCCAGTAGTAGGGGTAGCGGGAGGATCGATGGGGGGGCAGATACGCAGTATTTT
NA,TRBV23-1,TRBJ1-1,NA,CASDEGGRTMNTEAFF,TGCGCCAGCGATGAGGGGGGGCGCACCATGAACACTGAAGCTTTCTTT
NA,TRBV5-6,TRBJ1-5,NA,CASSLWAGGPPQHF,TGTGCCAGCAGCTTGTGGGCGGGCGGGCCGCCCCAGCATTTT
NA,TRBV4-2,TRBJ2-2,TRBD1,CASSRRQGPGGELFF,TGTGCCAGCAGCCGACGACAGGGGCCGGGCGGGGAGCTGTTTTTT
NA,TRBV4-2,TRBJ2-7,TRBD2,CASSQEIAGAYEQYF,TGTGCCAGCAGCCAAGAAATAGCGGGGGCCTACGAGCAGTACTTC
NA,TRBV19,TRBJ2-7,TRBD1,CASSQGQDSYEQYF,TGTGCCAGTAGTCAGGGACAGGACTCCTACGAGCAGTACTTC
NA,TRBV7-9,TRBJ1-1,NA,CASSLPRRSTEAFF,TGTGCCAGCAGCTTACCCCGAAGGAGCACTGAAGCTTTCTTT
NA,TRBV5-6,TRBJ2-1,TRBD1,CASSPARGDRGLYHEQFF,TGTGCCAGCAGCCCTGCCCGGGGCGACAGGGGTTTGTACCATGAGCAGTTCTTC
NA,TRBV29-1,TRBJ1-5,NA,CSVAQGSQPQHF,TGCAGCGTTGCCCAGGGTAGTCAGCCCCAGCATTTT
NA,TRBV7-3,TRBJ2-1,NA,CASSFLPGIENNEQFF,TGTGCCAGCAGCTTTTTGCCAGGGATTGAGAACAATGAGCAGTTCTTC
NA,TRBV5-6,TRBJ2-2,NA,CASLANPRPTGELFF,TGTGCCAGCCTAGCCAATCCCCGGCCGACCGGGGAGCTGTTTTTT
NA,TRBV11-1,TRBJ2-1,TRBD2,CASSLRIAGTSYNEQFF,TGTGCCAGCAGCCTACGGATAGCGGGAACCTCCTACAATGAGCAGTTCTTC
NA,TRBV6-5,TRBJ1-6,TRBD1,CASSPDRGYSPLHF,TGTGCCAGCAGTCCCGACAGGGGATATTCACCCCTCCACTTT
NA,TRBV9,TRBJ2-5,TRBD2,CASSVAPSGGQETQYF,TGTGCCAGCAGCGTAGCTCCTAGCGGGGGACAAGAGACCCAGTACTTC